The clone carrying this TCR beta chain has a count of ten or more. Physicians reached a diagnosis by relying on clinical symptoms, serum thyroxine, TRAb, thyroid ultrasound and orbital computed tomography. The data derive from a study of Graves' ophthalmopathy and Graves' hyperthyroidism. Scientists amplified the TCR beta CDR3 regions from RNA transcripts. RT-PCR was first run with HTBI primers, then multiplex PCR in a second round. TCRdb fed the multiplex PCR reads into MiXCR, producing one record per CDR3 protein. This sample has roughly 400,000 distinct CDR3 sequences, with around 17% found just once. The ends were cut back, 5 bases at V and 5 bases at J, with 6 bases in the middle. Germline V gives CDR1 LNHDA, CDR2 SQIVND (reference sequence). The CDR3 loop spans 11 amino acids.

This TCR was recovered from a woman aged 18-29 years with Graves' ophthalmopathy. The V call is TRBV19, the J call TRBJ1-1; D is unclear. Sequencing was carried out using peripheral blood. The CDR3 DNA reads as TGTGCCAGTAGTGATGGAACTGAAGCTTTCTTT. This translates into CASSDGTEAFF.